The clone carrying this TCR beta chain was detected ten times or more. Preparation of the TCRbeta library involved a method that used unique molecular identifiers. From the PCR reads, TCRdb called clonotypes with MiXCR, one entry per CDR3 protein. Altogether 600,000 to 700,000 distinct CDR3 sequences are present, roughly 15% being singletons, with the ten largest covering 1.1%. The record originates from a study of T-cell reconstitution after alpha-beta-depleted transplantation in children. This CDR3 has 14 residues. Germline V lookup: CDR1 DFQATT, CDR2 SNEGSKA (reference sequence). Deletions cut 6 bases from V and 2 bases from J, with 16 bases between.

This clonotype was sampled from a human donor who donated a stem cell graft to a child with acute myeloid leukemia. The sample here was PBMCs from the stem cell graft donor, taken from the stem cell graft. This rearrangement joins TRBV20-1 to TRBJ2-5; maybe TRBD2 (5 bases). The CDR3 spells CSAHLPGIQETQYF. The CDR3 DNA sequence: TGCAGTGCCCACCTCCCGGGGATACAAGAGACCCAGTACTTC.